The 26 T cell receptor beta chains given below trace back to one sample, sequenced in a study of T cell repertoires in aging, cancer and after chemotherapy. TRB rearrangements spanning V, D and J were amplified using mixed TRB-A/B primers. Via MiXCR, TCRdb re-called the multiplex PCR reads, giving one row per CDR3 protein. The sample records about 11,000 distinct CDR3 sequences, approximately 46% being singletons. The template was genomic DNA from peripheral blood, not RNA. The sample comprised blood. These receptors all come from a human donor in good health.

This clonotype was seen a handful of times. The genes are TRBV7-2 and TRBJ2-1, with 8 positions matching TRBD2. With 5 bases clipped from V and 9 bases from J, the junction kept 12 bases outside the gene matches. Looked up from germline, CDR1 is SGHTA and CDR2 is FQGNSA. The CDR3 totals 15 residues. The CDR3 DNA sequence: TGTGCCAGCAGCCCGACGGGGCTAGCGGGTAGTGAGCAGTTCTTC. It yields the protein CASSPTGLAGSEQFF.

This clonotype occurred a few times. The chain links TRBV6-1 to TRBJ1-2, with D possibly being TRBD1 (5 bases). The germline V gene has CDR1 MNHNS and CDR2 SASEGT. The ends were cut back, 3 bases at V and 3 bases at J, with 14 bases in the middle. The CDR3 extends over 15 amino acids. The CDR3 bases are TGTGCCAGCAGTGAGGGACCGGCGGAGTACTATGGCTACACCTTC. It is translated as CASSEGPAEYYGYTF.

This rearrangement joins TRBV20-1 to TRBJ2-3, with D possibly being TRBD1 (6 bases). The V and J ends lost 8 bases and 2 bases respectively, with 11 bases between them. This CDR3 is 12 amino acids long. The V gene's germline CDR1 is DFQATT and CDR2 SNEGSKA (reference sequence). The CDR3 DNA reads TGCAGTAGCACAGGGTACACAGATACGCAGTATTTT. Its translation: CSSTGYTDTQYF.

J is TRBJ2-7 and V is TRBV30; D not certain. CDR3 size: 11 residues. Trimming took off 2 bases at V and 3 bases at J, with 5 bases between the two ends. In germline, CDR1 is GTSNPN, CDR2 SVGIG (reference sequence). The CDR3 loop reads CAWSKHYEQYF. The CDR3 nucleotides are TGTGCCTGGAGTAAGCACTACGAGCAGTACTTC.

V is TRBV7-2 and J is TRBJ2-2; D not certain. The CDR3 totals 12 residues. V lost 2 bases to trimming and J lost 6 bases, with 4 bases between them. Looked up from germline, CDR1 is SGHTA and CDR2 is FQGNSA. CDR3 residues: CASSLSPGELFF. The CDR3 DNA reads TGTGCCAGCAGCTTATCCCCCGGGGAGCTGTTTTTT. Drawing the rest from reference TRBV7-2 and TRBJ2-2, the complete variable domain is GAGVSQSPSNKVTEKGKDVELRCDPISGHTALYWYRQSLGQGLEFLIYFQGNSAPDKSGLPSDRFSAERTGGSVSTLTIQRTQQEDSAVYLCASSLSPGELFFGEGSRLTVL.

V gene TRBV14 combines with J gene TRBJ1-2; a possible D gene is TRBD1 (6 bases). V lost 2 bases to trimming and J lost 3 bases, with 16 bases between them. The CDR3 is 16 amino acids. From germline, CDR1 is SGHDN and CDR2 FVKESK. The CDR3 DNA reads as TGTGCCAGCAGCCAAAGGCGGGGGGCCTTAGACTATGGCTACACCTTC. Translating it yields CASSQRRGALDYGYTF.

There are a few counts of this clonotype. This rearrangement joins TRBV10-3 to TRBJ1-2, with D uncertain. V lost 0 bases and J lost 4, with 12 bases in between. This CDR3 region has 15 residues. Germline loops: CDR1 ENHRY, CDR2 SYGVKD. The CDR3 region is CAISESLGSGYGYTF. As DNA, the CDR3 is TGTGCCATCAGTGAGTCGCTCGGTTCAGGCTATGGCTACACCTTC.

This clonotype turned up a few times. The chain links TRBV29-1 to TRBJ2-5; D unclear. CDR3 size: 12 residues. In germline, CDR1 is SQVTM, CDR2 ANQGSEA. V was cut by 3 bases and J by 4 bases, with 9 bases left in between. CDR3 nucleotide sequence: TGCAGCGTTGAGTTCTTGGGAGAGACCCAGTACTTC. Translation gives CSVEFLGETQYF.

Notes on this clonotype: One junction end disagrees with the germline gene, perhaps due to a read error. The genes are TRBV6-1 and TRBJ1-5; TRBD1 agrees at 8 bases. The CDR3 length is 17 residues. Germline V gives CDR1 MNHNS, CDR2 SASEGT. The CDR3 DNA sequence: TGTGCCAGCAGTAAAGCTAGACAGGGGTATAGCAATCAGCCCCAGCATTTT. Amino acid sequence: CASSKARQGYSNQPQHF.

By its share, this clonotype is medium-sized. The chain combines TRBV29-1 with TRBJ1-2; 8 positions match TRBD1. Per germline, CDR1 SQVTM and CDR2 ANQGSEA. The CDR3 totals 12 residues. Unmatched junction bases numbered 1, after V lost 4 bases and J lost 3 bases. The CDR3 nucleotides are TGCAGCGTTGCAGGGGGCGACTATGGCTACACCTTC. This gives the protein CSVAGGDYGYTF.

This clonotype appeared a few times. The chain employs TRBV7-2 and TRBJ2-7, with a possible D match to TRBD1 (5 bases). The length of the CDR3 is 16 residues. Germline V gene data show CDR1 as SGHTA and CDR2 as FQGNSA. Deletions cut 2 bases from V and 4 bases from J, with 18 bases between. The CDR3 nucleotides are TGTGCCAGCAGCTTACAGTCTAGTACAGGCGTTTACGAGCAGTACTTC. It codes for CASSLQSSTGVYEQYF.

This chain connects TRBV18 to TRBJ2-1; D possibly corresponds to TRBD2 (6 bases). In germline, CDR1 is KGHSH, CDR2 LQKENI. This CDR3 has 15 residues. The germline V and J ends were trimmed by 2 bases and 7 bases, with 15 bases remaining between them. CDR3 loop: CASSPGQGGLNEQFF. The CDR3 bases are TGTGCCAGCTCACCAGGTCAGGGAGGTCTTAATGAGCAGTTCTTC.

This rearrangement joins TRBV6-2 or TRBV6-3 to TRBJ1-2, with a tentative D call TRBD1 (6 bases). V was shortened by 5 bases and J by 4 bases, with 14 bases between the two germline ends. Germline CDR1 and CDR2: MNHEY and SVGEGT. The CDR3 loop spans 14 amino acids. The DNA for the CDR3 is TGTGCCAGCAGTCCTCGGACAGCAGGCTATGGCTACACCTTC. Protein product: CASSPRTAGYGYTF.

This clonotype was detected only once. The junction does not match germline at one end; this may be a read error. V gene TRBV20-1 combines with J gene TRBJ2-7; possibly TRBD2 for D (7 bases). The germline V gene encodes CDR1 DFQATT and CDR2 SNEGSKA (reference sequence). The CDR3 is made up of 13 amino acids. The CDR3 coding sequence is TGCAGTGCCAGAGGGGGGGAGGCCTACGAGCAGTACTTC. Its protein is CSARGGEAYEQYF.

The chain recombines TRBV20-1 with TRBJ2-7, with D tentatively TRBD2 (7 bases). Germline CDR1 DFQATT, CDR2 SNEGSKA (reference sequence). This CDR3 has 15 amino acids. Trimming stripped 3 bases from V and 3 bases from J, with 18 bases between. The CDR3 DNA follows: TGCAGTGCTAGTGGTGGTGCGGGGGCTGACTACGAGCAGTACTTC. This translates into CSASGGAGADYEQYF.

J is TRBJ1-2 and V is TRBV5-5, with D possibly being TRBD1 (5 bases). This CDR3 has 17 amino acids. V dropped 3 bases and J dropped 0 bases, with 18 bases sitting between them. Germline V gene lookup returns CDR1 SGHKS and CDR2 YYEKEE (reference sequence). CDR3 amino acids: CASSSTEGRLANYGYTF. The CDR3, as DNA: TGTGCCAGCAGCTCGACAGAGGGGAGATTAGCTAACTATGGCTACACCTTC.

This clonotype turned up a few times. This chain uses TRBV5-4 with TRBJ2-3; 10 bases are shared with TRBD2. Germline CDR1 SGHNT, CDR2 YYREEE (reference sequence). The trim removed 3 bases at V and 1 base at J, leaving 2 bases unmatched. The CDR3 is 15 amino acids. The CDR3 region has the DNA TGTGCCAGCAGCTCCGGGACTAGCGGCACAGATACGCAGTATTTT. Its translation: CASSSGTSGTDTQYF. The complete variable domain, with remaining parts taken from reference TRBV5-4 and TRBJ2-3, reads ETGVTQSPTHLIKTRGQQVTLRCSSQSGHNTVSWYQQALGQGPQFIFQYYREEENGRGNFPPRFSGLQFPNYSSELNVNALELDDSALYLCASSSGTSGTDTQYFGPGTRLTVL.

This clonotype was seen only a few times. The chain recombines TRBV5-6 with TRBJ1-3, with TRBD1 matching 8 bases. The CDR3 covers 15 residues. Germline V gene sequence: CDR1 SGHDT, CDR2 YYEEEE. The trim removed 4 bases at V and 2 bases at J, leaving 5 bases unmatched. CDR3 bases: TGTGCCAGCAGCCAAGGACAGGGTCCTGGAAACACCATATATTTT. It encodes CASSQGQGPGNTIYF.

This chain uses TRBV6-5 with TRBJ2-7, with D unclear. CDR3 length equals 13 residues. Per the germline V gene, CDR1 is MNHEY and CDR2 is SVGAGI. V lost 0 bases, J lost 7 bases, and 10 bases lay in between. This CDR3 reads CASSYSFGREQYF. The DNA of the CDR3 is TGTGCCAGCAGTTACTCGTTTGGACGGGAGCAGTACTTC.

The V call is TRBV7-2, the J call TRBJ2-3; 9 bases fit TRBD2. V shed 5 bases, J shed 1 base, and the junction held 4 bases outside the gene matches. Germline-derived CDR1 and CDR2 are SGHTA and FQGNSA. The CDR3 sequence is 15 residues long. CDR3 nucleotide sequence: TGTGCCAGCAGCCGCGGGGGGGCGGGCACAGATACGCAGTATTTT. Protein product: CASSRGGAGTDTQYF.

The chain has TRBV4-2 and TRBJ1-5, with D unclear. CDR3 length: 15 residues. The V end lost 3 bases, the J end lost 2 bases, and 11 bases lay between the germline ends. Looked up from germline, CDR1 is LGHNA and CDR2 is YNFKEQ. CDR3 nucleotide sequence: TGTGCCAGCAGCCACCTTGGGGAGGGCAATCAGCCCCAGCATTTT. The encoded protein is CASSHLGEGNQPQHF.

The chain recombines TRBV5-1 with TRBJ2-1; TRBD2 agrees at 8 bases. This CDR3 contains 17 residues. Germline V gives CDR1 SGHRS, CDR2 YFSETQ. J was trimmed by 4 bases and V by 0 bases; bases with no gene match: 9. For the CDR3, the DNA is TGCGCCAGCAGCTTGGGCCCAGCGGGGGTAGGATACAATGAGCAGTTCTTC. Amino acid sequence: CASSLGPAGVGYNEQFF.

V gene TRBV7-2 combines with J gene TRBJ2-5; no definite D call. CDR1 is SGHTA, CDR2 FQGNSA, per germline. V was pared by 0 bases and J by 1 base, with 9 bases between. The CDR3 extends over 15 amino acids. The CDR3 DNA is TGTGCCAGCAGCTTAGCGACGACCGGCCAAGAGACCCAGTACTTC. It encodes CASSLATTGQETQYF.

The V and J genes are TRBV11-2 and TRBJ2-1, with 14 bases that match TRBD2. The CDR3 is made up of 19 amino acids. Germline values: CDR1 SGHAT, CDR2 FQNNGV. V lost 2 bases and J lost 2; bases outside the gene matches: 8. This CDR3 is CASSLTGLAGAWAYNEQFF. The CDR3, as DNA: TGTGCCAGCAGCTTAACGGGACTAGCGGGGGCCTGGGCCTACAATGAGCAGTTCTTC.

This clonotype was counted between two and nine times. The chain couples TRBV6-5 to TRBJ2-7; TRBD2 matches at 14 bases. The V segment lost 6 bases and the J segment 6 bases; nucleotides outside the gene matches: 10. Germline assignment: CDR1 MNHEY and CDR2 SVGAGI. The CDR3 sequence is 16 residues long. The CDR3 bases are TGTGCCAGCAGCAGACTAGCGGGAGGGCCATTTGGCGAGCAGTACTTC. This sequence encodes CASSRLAGGPFGEQYF.

The J gene is TRBJ1-2, the V gene TRBV2; D is unresolved. V dropped 0 bases and J dropped 4 bases, with 12 bases sitting between them. CDR1 and CDR2 (germline): SNHLY, FYNNEI. This CDR3 has 15 residues. DNA for the CDR3: TGTGCCAGCAGTGAAGCAAGGGCAGGATTCTATGGCTACACCTTC. Encoded protein: CASSEARAGFYGYTF. Supplemented by reference TRBV2 and TRBJ1-2, the full variable domain reads EPEVTQTPSHQVTQMGQEVILRCVPISNHLYFYWYRQILGQKVEFLVSFYNNEISEKSEIFDDQFSVERPDGSNFTLKIRSTKLEDSAMYFCASSEARAGFYGYTFGSGTRLTVV.